The 14 T cell receptor beta chains below all came from one sample that was sequenced in a study of T cell responses to AZD1222 COVID-19 vaccine. The repertoire was sequenced with immunoSEQ multiplex PCR; TCRdb's copy has only in-frame clones and lacks some. The data hold 140,000 to 150,000 clones, with 75% to 85% observed a single time. The material was peripheral blood, obtained on day 0 of MenACWY control vaccination. Every receptor here comes from an adult in good health.

The chain joins TRBV29-1 to TRBJ2-7; D is possibly TRBD1 or TRBD2 (5 bases each). V was pared by 3 bases and J by 3 bases, with 21 bases between. The CDR3 loop spans 16 amino acids. Germline V gene sequence: CDR1 SQVTM, CDR2 ANQGSEA. The CDR3 sequence: CSVDEGRVLDCYEQYV. CDR3 coding DNA: TGCAGCGTTGATGAGGGCAGGGTATTAGATTGCTACGAGCAGTACGTC.

The rearrangement links TRBV5-6 to TRBJ1-6, with D uncertain. From germline, CDR1 is SGHDT and CDR2 YYEEEE. Trimming shortened V by 2 bases and J by 10 bases, and 22 bases separated the two germline ends. The CDR3 has 17 amino acids. This CDR3 is CASSLEGRGEWGSPLHF. CDR3 bases: TGTGCCAGCAGCTTAGAAGGCCGCGGGGAATGGGGATCACCCCTCCACTTT.

The rearrangement uses TRBV27 and TRBJ1-5, with TRBD1 identical over 9 bases. CDR1 is MNHEY and CDR2 is SMNVEV in the germline V gene (reference sequence). The CDR3 runs to 15 residues. The V gene end was trimmed by 6 bases and the J gene end by 0 bases; junction bases not matched to a gene: 3. This chain's CDR3 is CASSRTGVSNQPQHF. CDR3 coding DNA: TGTGCCAGCAGCCGGACAGGGGTTAGCAATCAGCCCCAGCATTTT.

This clone was counted once. The V gene is TRBV6-5, the J gene TRBJ2-7, with TRBD1 matching over 9 bases. The V segment lost 0 bases and the J segment 12 bases; nucleotides outside the gene matches: 3. Germline lookup yields CDR1 MNHEY and CDR2 SVGAGI. CDR3 length equals 12 residues. In DNA, the CDR3 is TGTGCCAGCAGTTACTCCGGGACAGGGCTGTACGTC. This gives the protein CASSYSGTGLYV.

The V and J genes are TRBV19 and TRBJ2-2; 10 bases agree with TRBD1. The CDR3 consists of 15 residues. The V and J ends lost 10 bases and 4 bases, in that order; junction bases with no gene match: 9. Germline V gives CDR1 LNHDA, CDR2 SQIVND (reference sequence). The CDR3 nucleotides are TGTGCCACCCAGAAGACAGGGGGCACCACCGGGGAGCTGTTTTTT. This translates into CATQKTGGTTGELFF.

This clone was seen a single time. CDR3 protein: CASSLGHGTNEKLFF. DNA of the CDR3: TGTGCCAGCAGCCTCGGACACGGAACTAATGAAAAACTGTTTTTT. The chain links TRBV7-9 to TRBJ1-4, with a weak D call TRBD1 (5 bases). There are 15 residues in the CDR3. Trimming removed 5 bases from V and 1 base from J, with 11 bases in between. Germline values: CDR1 SEHNR, CDR2 FQNEAQ (reference sequence).

The genes are TRBV3-1 (or the pseudogene TRBV3-2) and TRBJ1-2; D may be TRBD1 (5 bases). V shed 7 bases and J shed 8 bases, with 20 bases lying between them. Germline V CDR1 and CDR2: LGHDT, YNNKEL (reference sequence). The CDR3 sequence is 14 residues long. The CDR3 reads CASTRGVSAFGYTF. The CDR3 DNA is TGTGCCAGCACCCGGGGGGTCTCGGCTTTCGGCTACACCTTC.

V usage is TRBV3-1 (or the pseudogene TRBV3-2) and J usage is TRBJ2-7; TRBD1 might be the D (7 bases). The CDR3 contains 16 residues. CDR1 is LGHDT, CDR2 YNNKEL, per germline (reference sequence). Trimming pared 1 base from V and 5 bases from J, leaving 18 bases between. CDR3 sequence (DNA): TGTGCCAGCAGCCAAGGCGGGGACAGTATTTTCCACGAGCAGTACTTC. Its translation is CASSQGGDSIFHEQYF.

V is TRBV18 and J is TRBJ2-5, with 9 bases that match TRBD2. V lost 0 bases to trimming and J lost 7 bases; unmatched junction nucleotides: 6. Per the germline V gene, CDR1 is KGHSH and CDR2 is LQKENI. This CDR3 has 15 amino acids. This chain's CDR3 is CASSPPSSGVGTQYF. The CDR3 DNA follows: TGTGCCAGCTCACCACCTTCTAGCGGGGTGGGGACCCAGTACTTC.

J is TRBJ1-6 and V is TRBV7-9, with 9 bases aligning to TRBD1. CDR1 SEHNR and CDR2 FQNEAQ come from the germline V gene (reference sequence). J lost 7 bases, V lost 5 bases, and 3 bases had no gene match. The CDR3 is 14 residues long. The CDR3 region is CASSRQGVNSPLHF. CDR3 DNA: TGTGCCAGCAGCCGACAGGGGGTAAATTCACCCCTCCACTTT.

This chain links TRBV3-1 (or the pseudogene TRBV3-2) with TRBJ2-5; D could derive from TRBD1 or TRBD2 (6 bases each). Deletions cut 5 bases from V and 3 bases from J, with 16 bases between. Germline CDR1 is LGHDT and CDR2 is YNNKEL (reference sequence). The CDR3 covers 15 residues. CDR3: CASSDTRDKKETQYF. As DNA, the CDR3 is TGTGCCAGCAGCGACACGCGGGACAAAAAAGAGACCCAGTACTTC.

This clone was counted at least ten times. The chain recombines TRBV27 with TRBJ2-3; 12 nucleotides match TRBD2. The V gene end was trimmed by 5 bases and the J gene end by 2 bases; junction bases not matched to a gene: 8. CDR1 and CDR2 (germline): MNHEY, SMNVEV (reference sequence). The CDR3 is 17 residues long. CDR3 bases: TGTGCCAGCAGTCCCCGACTAGCGGGGGCCAACACAGATACGCAGTATTTT. Encoded protein: CASSPRLAGANTDTQYF.

This chain connects TRBV11-1 to TRBJ2-3; TRBD1 might be the D (6 bases). Trimming cost V 2 bases and J 6 bases, with 12 bases left between them. Per the germline V gene, CDR1 is SGHAT and CDR2 is FQDESV (reference sequence). CDR3 length: 14 amino acids. The chain's CDR3 is CASSLMGAVDTQYF. CDR3 coding DNA: TGTGCCAGCAGCTTAATGGGGGCGGTGGATACGCAGTATTTT. Together with reference TRBV11-1 and TRBJ2-3, the CDR3 gives the full variable domain: EAEVAQSPRYKITEKSQAVAFWCDPISGHATLYWYRQILGQGPELLVQFQDESVVDDSQLPKDRFSAERLKGVDSTLKIQPAELGDSAMYLCASSLMGAVDTQYFGPGTRLTVL.

The rearrangement uses TRBV4-2 and TRBJ1-1; the match to TRBD1 covers 7 bases. V lost 3 bases and J lost 2; bases outside the gene matches: 3. Germline V gene sequence: CDR1 LGHNA, CDR2 YNFKEQ. CDR3 length equals 14 residues. This chain's CDR3 is CASSQNRGNTEAFF. The CDR3 DNA follows: TGTGCCAGCAGCCAGAACAGGGGAAACACTGAAGCTTTCTTT.